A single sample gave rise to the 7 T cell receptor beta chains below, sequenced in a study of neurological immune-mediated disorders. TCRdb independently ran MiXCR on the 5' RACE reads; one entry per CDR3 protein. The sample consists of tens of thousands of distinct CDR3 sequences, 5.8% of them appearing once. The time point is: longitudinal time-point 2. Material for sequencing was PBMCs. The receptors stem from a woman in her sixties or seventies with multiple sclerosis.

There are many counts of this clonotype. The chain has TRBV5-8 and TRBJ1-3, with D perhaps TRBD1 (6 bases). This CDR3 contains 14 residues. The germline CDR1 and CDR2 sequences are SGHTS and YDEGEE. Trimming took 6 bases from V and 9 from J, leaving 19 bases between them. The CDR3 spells CASTPGTLGGTIYF. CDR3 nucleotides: TGTGCCAGCACCCCCGGGACACTCGGCGGCACCATATATTTT.

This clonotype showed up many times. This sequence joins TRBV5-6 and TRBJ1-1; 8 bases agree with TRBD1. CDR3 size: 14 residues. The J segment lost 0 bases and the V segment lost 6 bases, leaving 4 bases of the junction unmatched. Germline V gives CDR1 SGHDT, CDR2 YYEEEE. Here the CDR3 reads CASKPGQVNTEAFF. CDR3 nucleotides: TGTGCCAGCAAACCGGGACAGGTGAACACTGAAGCTTTCTTT. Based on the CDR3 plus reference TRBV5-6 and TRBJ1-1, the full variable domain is DAGVTQSPTHLIKTRGQQVTLRCSPKSGHDTVSWYQQALGQGPQFIFQYYEEEERQRGNFPDRFSGHQFPNYSSELNVNALLLGDSALYLCASKPGQVNTEAFFGQGTRLTVV.

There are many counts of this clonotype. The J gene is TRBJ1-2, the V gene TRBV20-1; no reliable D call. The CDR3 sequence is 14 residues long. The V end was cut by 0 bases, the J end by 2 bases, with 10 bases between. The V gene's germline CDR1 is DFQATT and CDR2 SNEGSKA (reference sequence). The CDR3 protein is CSARDGRGNYGYTF. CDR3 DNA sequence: TGCAGTGCTAGAGATGGTCGAGGGAACTATGGCTACACCTTC.

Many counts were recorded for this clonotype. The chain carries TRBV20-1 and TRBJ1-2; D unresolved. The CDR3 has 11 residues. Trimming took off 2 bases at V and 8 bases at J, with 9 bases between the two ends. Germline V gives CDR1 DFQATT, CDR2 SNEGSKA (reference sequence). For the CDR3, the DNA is TGCAGTGCTAGAACCGGGGAGGGCTACACCTTC. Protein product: CSARTGEGYTF.

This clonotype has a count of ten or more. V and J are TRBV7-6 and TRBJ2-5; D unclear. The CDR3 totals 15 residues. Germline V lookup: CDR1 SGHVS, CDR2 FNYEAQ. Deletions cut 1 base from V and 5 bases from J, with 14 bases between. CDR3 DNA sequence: TGTGCCAGCAGCTTAGTGGTGGGTTCCATCGAGACCCAGTACTTC. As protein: CASSLVVGSIETQYF. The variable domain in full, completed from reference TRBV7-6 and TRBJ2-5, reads GAGVSQSPRYKVTKRGQDVALRCDPISGHVSLYWYRQALGQGPEFLTYFNYEAQQDKSGLPNDRFSAERPEGSISTLTIQRTEQRDSAMYRCASSLVVGSIETQYFGPGTRLLVL.

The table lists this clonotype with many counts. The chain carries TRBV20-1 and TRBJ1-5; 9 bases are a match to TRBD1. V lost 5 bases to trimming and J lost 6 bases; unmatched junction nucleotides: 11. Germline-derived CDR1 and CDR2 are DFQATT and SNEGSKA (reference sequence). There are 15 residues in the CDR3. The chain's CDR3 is CSAGQRTGEGQPQHF. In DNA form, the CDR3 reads TGCAGTGCTGGCCAGCGGACAGGGGAGGGTCAGCCCCAGCATTTT.

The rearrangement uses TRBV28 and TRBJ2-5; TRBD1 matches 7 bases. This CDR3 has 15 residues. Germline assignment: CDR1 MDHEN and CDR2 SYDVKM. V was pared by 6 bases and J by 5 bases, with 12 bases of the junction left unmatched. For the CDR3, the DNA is TGTGCCAGCAGCCCGCCGAAACAGGGGTGGGAGACCCAGTACTTC. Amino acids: CASSPPKQGWETQYF.